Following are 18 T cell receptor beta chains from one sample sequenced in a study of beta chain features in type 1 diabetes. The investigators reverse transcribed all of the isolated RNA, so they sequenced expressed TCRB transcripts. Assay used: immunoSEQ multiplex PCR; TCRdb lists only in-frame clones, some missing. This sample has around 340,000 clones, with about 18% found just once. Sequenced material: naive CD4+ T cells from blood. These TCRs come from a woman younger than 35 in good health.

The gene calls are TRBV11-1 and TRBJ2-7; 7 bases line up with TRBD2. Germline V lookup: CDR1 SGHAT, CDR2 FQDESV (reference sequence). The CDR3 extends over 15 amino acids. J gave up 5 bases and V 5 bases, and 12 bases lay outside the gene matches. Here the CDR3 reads CASSPSGTAGDEQYF. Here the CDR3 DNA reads TGTGCCAGCAGCCCCTCCGGGACTGCGGGGGACGAGCAGTACTTC.

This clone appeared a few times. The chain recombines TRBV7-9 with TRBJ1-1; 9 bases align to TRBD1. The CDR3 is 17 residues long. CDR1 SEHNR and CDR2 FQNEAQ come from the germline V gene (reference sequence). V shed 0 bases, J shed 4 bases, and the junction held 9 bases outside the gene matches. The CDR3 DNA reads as TGTGCCAGCAGCTTAGCGAATTTGGGACAGGGAATCACTGAAGCTTTCTTT. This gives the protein CASSLANLGQGITEAFF.

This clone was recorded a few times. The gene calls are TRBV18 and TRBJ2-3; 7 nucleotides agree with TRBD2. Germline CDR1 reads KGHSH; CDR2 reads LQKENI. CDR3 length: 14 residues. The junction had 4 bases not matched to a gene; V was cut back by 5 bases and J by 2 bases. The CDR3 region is CASSRTRATDTQYF. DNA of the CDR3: TGTGCCAGCTCAAGGACTAGGGCCACAGATACGCAGTATTTT.

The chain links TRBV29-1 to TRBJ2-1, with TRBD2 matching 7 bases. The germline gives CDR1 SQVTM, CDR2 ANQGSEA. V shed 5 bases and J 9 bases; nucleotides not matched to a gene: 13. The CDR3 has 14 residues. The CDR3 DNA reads TGCAGCGTTCCTGGACTAGGGCCGACGAGTGAGCAGTTCTTC. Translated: CSVPGLGPTSEQFF.

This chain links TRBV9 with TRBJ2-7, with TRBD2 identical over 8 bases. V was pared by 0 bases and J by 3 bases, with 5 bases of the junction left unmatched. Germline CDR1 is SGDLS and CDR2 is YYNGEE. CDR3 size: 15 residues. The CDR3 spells CASSVDGRALYEQYF. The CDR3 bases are TGTGCCAGCAGCGTAGACGGGAGGGCCCTCTACGAGCAGTACTTC.

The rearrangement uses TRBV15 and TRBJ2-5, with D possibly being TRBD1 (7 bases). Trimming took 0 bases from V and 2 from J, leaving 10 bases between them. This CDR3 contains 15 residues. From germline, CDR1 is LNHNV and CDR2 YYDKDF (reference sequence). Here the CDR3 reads CATSRDRGTQETQYF. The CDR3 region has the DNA TGTGCCACCAGCAGAGACAGGGGGACTCAAGAGACCCAGTACTTC.

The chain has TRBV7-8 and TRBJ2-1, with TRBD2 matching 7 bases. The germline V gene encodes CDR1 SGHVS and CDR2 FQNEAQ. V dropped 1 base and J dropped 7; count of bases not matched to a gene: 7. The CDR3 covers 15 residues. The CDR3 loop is CASSLVGAGENEQFF. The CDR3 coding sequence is TGTGCCAGCAGCTTAGTAGGTGCGGGAGAAAATGAGCAGTTCTTC.

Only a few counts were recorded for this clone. This CDR3 is CAWSVRGTAGNTIYF. CDR3 sequence (DNA): TGTGCCTGGAGTGTGAGGGGGACAGCTGGAAACACCATATATTTT. The J gene is TRBJ1-3, the V gene TRBV30; 7 bases line up with TRBD1. V gave up 0 bases and J gave up 2 bases; unmatched junction bases: 4. There are 15 residues in the CDR3. Per the germline V gene, CDR1 is GTSNPN and CDR2 is SVGIG (reference sequence). The whole variable domain, filled in from reference TRBV30 and TRBJ1-3, reads SQTIHQWPATLVQPVGSPLSLECTVEGTSNPNLYWYRQAAGRGLQLLFYSVGIGQISSEVPQNLSASRPQDRQFILSSKKLLLSDSGFYLCAWSVRGTAGNTIYFGEGSWLTVV.

CDR3 loop: CASSRLDAPSGTQYF. CDR3 coding DNA: TGTGCCAGCAGTCGACTAGACGCCCCTTCCGGGACCCAGTACTTC. This chain uses TRBV6-5 with TRBJ2-5; the D gene is possibly TRBD2 (6 bases). The CDR3 loop spans 15 amino acids. V was pared by 5 bases and J by 7 bases, with 20 bases between. The V gene's germline CDR1 is MNHEY and CDR2 SVGAGI.

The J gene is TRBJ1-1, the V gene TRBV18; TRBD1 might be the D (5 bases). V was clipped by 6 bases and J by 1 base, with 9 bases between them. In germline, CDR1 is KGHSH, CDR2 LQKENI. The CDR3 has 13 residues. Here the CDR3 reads CASSQDRNTEAFF. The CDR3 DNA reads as TGTGCCAGCTCCCAAGACAGGAACACTGAAGCTTTCTTT.

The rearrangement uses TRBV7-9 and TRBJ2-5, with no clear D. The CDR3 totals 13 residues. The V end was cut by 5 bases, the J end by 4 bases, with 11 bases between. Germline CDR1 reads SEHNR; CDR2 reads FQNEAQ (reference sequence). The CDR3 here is CASSTGVSETQYF. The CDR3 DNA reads TGTGCCAGCAGCACGGGTGTATCAGAGACCCAGTACTTC.

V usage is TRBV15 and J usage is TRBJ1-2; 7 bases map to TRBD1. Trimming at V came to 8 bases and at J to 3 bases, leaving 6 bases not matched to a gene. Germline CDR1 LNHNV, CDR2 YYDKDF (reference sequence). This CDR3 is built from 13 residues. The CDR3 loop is CATQPDRDYGYTF. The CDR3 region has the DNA TGTGCCACCCAACCCGACAGGGACTATGGCTACACCTTC.

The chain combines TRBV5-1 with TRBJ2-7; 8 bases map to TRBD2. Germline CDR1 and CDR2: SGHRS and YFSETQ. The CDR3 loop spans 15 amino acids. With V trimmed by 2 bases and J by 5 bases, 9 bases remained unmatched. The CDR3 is CASSFELAGPNEQYF. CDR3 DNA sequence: TGCGCCAGCAGCTTCGAGTTAGCGGGGCCCAACGAGCAGTACTTC.

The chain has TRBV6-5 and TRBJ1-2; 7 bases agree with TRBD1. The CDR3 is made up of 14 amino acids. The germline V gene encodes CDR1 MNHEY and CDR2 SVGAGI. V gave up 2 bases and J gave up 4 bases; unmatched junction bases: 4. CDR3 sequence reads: CASSYRDSSYGYTF. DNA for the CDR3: TGTGCCAGCAGTTACCGGGACAGCTCCTATGGCTACACCTTC.

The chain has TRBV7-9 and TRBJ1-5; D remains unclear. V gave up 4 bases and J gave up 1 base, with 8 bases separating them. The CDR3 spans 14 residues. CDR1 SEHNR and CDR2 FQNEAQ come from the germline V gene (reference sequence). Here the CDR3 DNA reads TGTGCCAGCAGCTCGACGGGGAGCAATCAGCCCCAGCATTTT. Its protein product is CASSSTGSNQPQHF.

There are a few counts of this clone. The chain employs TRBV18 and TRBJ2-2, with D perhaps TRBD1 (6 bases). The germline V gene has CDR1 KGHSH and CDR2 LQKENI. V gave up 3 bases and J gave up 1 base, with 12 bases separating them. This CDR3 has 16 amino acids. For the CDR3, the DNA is TGTGCCAGCTCACCGCGAGTGGGACAGAACACCGGGGAGCTGTTTTTT. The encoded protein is CASSPRVGQNTGELFF.

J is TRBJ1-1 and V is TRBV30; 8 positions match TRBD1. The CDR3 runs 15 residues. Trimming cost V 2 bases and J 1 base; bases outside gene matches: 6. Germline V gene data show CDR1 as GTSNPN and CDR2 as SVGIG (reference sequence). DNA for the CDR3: TGTGCCTGGAGTTCATCGGACAGGGAGAACACTGAAGCTTTCTTT. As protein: CAWSSSDRENTEAFF.

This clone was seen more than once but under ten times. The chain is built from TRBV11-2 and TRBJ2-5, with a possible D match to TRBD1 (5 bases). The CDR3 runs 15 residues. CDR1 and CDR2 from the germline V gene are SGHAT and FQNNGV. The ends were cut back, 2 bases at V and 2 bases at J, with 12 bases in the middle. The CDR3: CASSLSYRLQETQYF. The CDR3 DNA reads TGTGCCAGCAGCTTATCGTACAGGTTACAAGAGACCCAGTACTTC.